This T cell receptor (beta chain) stems from a study of shared clonotypes between healthy human individuals. A word on this clone: Antigen unknown.

The V gene's germline CDR1 is SQVTM and CDR2 ANQGSEA. Trimming took 5 bases from V and 8 from J, leaving 13 bases between them. The CDR3 spans 12 residues. Several immunoSEQ plates received, in even portions, the genomic DNA of each subset. Original analysis: Junction-only sequences produced by ImmunoSEQ had no quality scores, so filtering differed. Clones were read by immunoSEQ multiplex PCR, and TCRdb kept only the in-frame ones, dropping some. Clone size and the V and J calls come from that table; the DNA yielded D and trimming. The sample lists 950,000 to 1,300,000 clones, about 75% occurring once. Points from the study as a whole: The represented genetic and exposure-history diversity was limited by the small number of donors. Of the naive CD4 clonotypes, approximately 5% were shared across several donors.

The specimen sequenced was memory CD4+ T cells sorted from blood. Subset described: CD45RA-negative fraction. The TCR originated in a man aged 18 to 35 in good health. The gene calls are TRBV29-1 and TRBJ2-4, with a weak D call TRBD2 (6 bases). CDR3 protein: CSVTRTGDIQYF. Here the CDR3 DNA reads TGCAGCGTTACCCGGACGGGGGACATTCAGTACTTC. Using reference TRBV29-1 and TRBJ2-4 for the parts outside the CDR3, the full variable domain is SAVISQKPSRDICQRGTSLTIQCQVDSQVTMMFWYRQQPGQSLTLIATANQGSEATYESGFVIDKFPISRPNLTFSTLTVSNMSPEDSSIYLCSVTRTGDIQYFGAGTRLSVL.